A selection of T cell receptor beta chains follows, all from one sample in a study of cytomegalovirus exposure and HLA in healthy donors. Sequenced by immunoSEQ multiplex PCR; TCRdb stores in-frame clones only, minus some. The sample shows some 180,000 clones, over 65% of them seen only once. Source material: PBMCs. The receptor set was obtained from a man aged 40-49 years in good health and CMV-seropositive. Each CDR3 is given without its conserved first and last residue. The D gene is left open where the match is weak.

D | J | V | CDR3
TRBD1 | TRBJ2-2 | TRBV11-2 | ASSRGTGANTGELF
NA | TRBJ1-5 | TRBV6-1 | ASSAGGDNQPQH
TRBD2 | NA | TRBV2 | ASSGSLAFSYEQY
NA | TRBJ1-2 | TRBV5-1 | ASSLMAGDGGGYT
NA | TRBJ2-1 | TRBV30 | AWSVQGRWYNEQF
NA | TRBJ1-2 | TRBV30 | AWIRTPHLNYGYT
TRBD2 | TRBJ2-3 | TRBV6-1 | ASSSSGGF
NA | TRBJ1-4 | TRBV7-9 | ASSGAEKLF
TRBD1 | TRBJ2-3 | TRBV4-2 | ASSQIGRQGALGASTDTQY
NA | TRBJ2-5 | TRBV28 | ASSQGQETQY